These 3 T cell receptor beta chains were all obtained from the same sample, sequenced in a study of molecular identifiers for immune sequencing clone quantification. From the PCR reads, TCRdb called clonotypes with MiXCR, one entry per CDR3 protein. The table has tens of thousands of distinct CDR3 sequences, approximately 22% seen once. Sequencing used naive CD8+ T cells from blood, with Jurkat cell RNA spiked in. Documented subset: FACS-sorted CD8+CD4-CCR7+CD45RA+ naive T cells. The source is a human donor in good health. Some libraries in this study had Jurkat cell RNA spiked in.

This clonotype was recorded many times. CDR3 nucleotides: TGTGCCAGCAGCCTTGCTAACTATGGCTACACCTTC. Protein product: CASSLANYGYTF. The gene calls are TRBV7-9 and TRBJ1-2, with D uncertain. The length of the CDR3 is 12 residues. The V and J ends lost 5 bases and 0 bases respectively, with 4 bases between them. The germline V gene encodes CDR1 SEHNR and CDR2 FQNEAQ (reference sequence).

This clonotype was seen many times. This chain links TRBV7-2 with TRBJ2-3, with D unclear. With 2 bases removed from V and 1 base from J, the gap between germline ends came to 10 bases. Germline CDR1 reads SGHTA; CDR2 reads FQGNSA. The CDR3 loop spans 15 amino acids. As DNA, the CDR3 is TGTGCCAGCAGCTTAATCGGCGGTGGCACAGATACGCAGTATTTT. Translated: CASSLIGGGTDTQYF. The full variable domain, with the rest looked up from reference TRBV7-2 and TRBJ2-3, is GAGVSQSPSNKVTEKGKDVELRCDPISGHTALYWYRQSLGQGLEFLIYFQGNSAPDKSGLPSDRFSAERTGGSVSTLTIQRTQQEDSAVYLCASSLIGGGTDTQYFGPGTRLTVL.

This clonotype was observed many times. The V call is TRBV7-6, the J call TRBJ2-7, with 7 nucleotides matching TRBD2. Germline CDR1 SGHVS, CDR2 FNYEAQ. The CDR3 runs 14 residues. With V trimmed by 2 bases and J by 5 bases, 6 bases remained unmatched. The CDR3 reads CASSLMLGGDEQYF. In DNA form, the CDR3 reads TGTGCCAGCAGCTTAATGTTGGGGGGGGACGAGCAGTACTTC.